These 32 T cell receptor beta chains were all obtained from the same sample, sequenced in a study of OX40 agonist ivuxolimab in advanced cancers. The method behind the library was the immunoSEQ multiplex PCR assay. This immuneACCESS table, as held by TCRdb, lists in-frame sequences with V and J called but not all clones. Of the missing ones, under half trace to an unresolved V gene in checked studies; the others have no known cause. Recorded for this sample are roughly 23,000 clones; around 80% of them occurred a single time. The ten largest account for 35% to 40% of the sample. The input for sequencing was CD4+ or CD8+ T cells sorted from blood, taken in a trial of the OX40 agonist ivuxolimab. These receptors were obtained from an adult with an advanced solid tumor such as melanoma, head and neck, liver or kidney cancer.

This clone was picked up one time. Here the CDR3 DNA reads TGTGCCAGCAGCGTAGGTGTGGGGTCCTACAATGAGCAGTTCTTC. This codes for CASSVGVGSYNEQFF. The chain links TRBV9 to TRBJ2-1, with unresolved D. The V end was cut by 0 bases, the J end by 1 base, with 8 bases between. Per germline, CDR1 SGDLS and CDR2 YYNGEE. The CDR3 runs 15 residues.

This clone was observed a handful of times. The chain employs TRBV4-3 and TRBJ2-7; 7 bases agree with TRBD2. CDR1 is LGHNA and CDR2 is YSLEER in the germline V gene. CDR3 length: 13 residues. Losses at the gene ends were 1 base for V and 7 bases for J; bases not matched to a gene: 4. In DNA, the CDR3 is TGCGCCAGCAGCCAAGCCGAGGGAGGGGAGCAGTACTTC. Protein: CASSQAEGGEQYF.

The CDR3 DNA follows: TGTGCCAGCTTCGACAGGGGCGCCGATCGGGGGAACACCATATATTTT. As protein: CASFDRGADRGNTIYF. The chain links TRBV13 to TRBJ1-3; 8 nucleotides match TRBD1. CDR1 PRHDT and CDR2 FYEKMQ come from the germline V gene (reference sequence). The CDR3 totals 16 residues. Losses at the gene ends were 8 bases for V and 7 bases for J; bases not matched to a gene: 16.

The rearrangement joins TRBV27 to TRBJ2-7; no definite D call. The germline CDR1 and CDR2 sequences are MNHEY and SMNVEV (reference sequence). V lost 4 bases and J lost 5, with 9 bases in between. The CDR3 extends over 12 amino acids. In nucleotides, the CDR3 is TGTGCCAGCAGTTCCGACATGGACGAGCAGTACTTC. It yields the protein CASSSDMDEQYF.

The chain links TRBV7-9 to TRBJ2-1; maybe TRBD2 (5 bases). Trimming left V 5 bases short and J 0 bases short, with 11 bases between. Germline lookup yields CDR1 SEHNR and CDR2 FQNEAQ (reference sequence). The CDR3 is 15 residues long. The CDR3 DNA follows: TGTGCCAGCAGCCATAGCGAGAGCTCCTACAATGAGCAGTTCTTC. Protein product: CASSHSESSYNEQFF.

This chain links TRBV19 with TRBJ2-1, with D possibly matching TRBD1 (6 bases). Germline CDR1 LNHDA, CDR2 SQIVND (reference sequence). Deletions cut 2 bases from V and 4 bases from J, with 15 bases between. This CDR3 spans 16 amino acids. The CDR3 nucleotides are TGTGCCAGTAGTATAAGGCAGGGGTGGATTTACAATGAGCAGTTCTTC. This codes for CASSIRQGWIYNEQFF.

The J gene is TRBJ2-1, the V gene TRBV2, with TRBD2 as a possible D gene (6 bases). The CDR3 is 16 amino acids. The V end was cut by 7 bases, the J end by 1 base, with 17 bases between. Germline V lookup: CDR1 SNHLY, CDR2 FYNNEI. CDR3 in DNA: TGTGCCAGCACATTGCAACCGGGGGTTTCCTACAATGAGCAGTTCTTC. Encoded protein: CASTLQPGVSYNEQFF. Variable domain in full (rest from reference TRBV2 and TRBJ2-1): EPEVTQTPSHQVTQMGQEVILRCVPISNHLYFYWYRQILGQKVEFLVSFYNNEISEKSEIFDDQFSVERPDGSNFTLKIRSTKLEDSAMYFCASTLQPGVSYNEQFFGPGTRLTVL.

The J gene is TRBJ2-1, the V gene TRBV4-3, with D possibly matching TRBD2 (5 bases). V lost 4 bases and J 9 bases, leaving 13 bases between the germline ends. Germline-derived CDR1 and CDR2 are LGHNA and YSLEER. This CDR3 has 13 amino acids. For the CDR3, the DNA is TGCGCCAGCAGCCTAGCCCGGGGAGTTGAGCAGTTCTTC. This translates into CASSLARGVEQFF.

This clone was recorded once. This same CDR3 is encoded by further DNA sequences in the sample. The chain employs TRBV5-8 and TRBJ1-2, with no clear D. The germline V and J ends were trimmed by 0 bases and 7 bases, with 1 base remaining between them. CDR1 is SGHTS, CDR2 YDEGEE, per germline. The CDR3 consists of 10 residues. This CDR3 reads CASSLGGYTF. In DNA form, the CDR3 reads TGTGCCAGCAGCTTGGGTGGCTACACCTTC.

The chain recombines TRBV6-1 with TRBJ1-3; D uncertain. Deletions cut 2 bases from V and 4 bases from J, with 15 bases between. Germline loops: CDR1 MNHNS, CDR2 SASEGT. The CDR3 extends over 16 amino acids. CDR3: CASSEKFWGAGNTIYF. CDR3 bases: TGTGCCAGCAGTGAAAAATTTTGGGGAGCCGGAAACACCATATATTTT.

This clone has a handful of counts. J is TRBJ2-7 and V is TRBV4-2, with D hard to call. Germline CDR1 reads LGHNA; CDR2 reads YNFKEQ. The CDR3 extends over 13 amino acids. Trimming stripped 0 bases from V and 4 bases from J, with 7 bases between. CDR3 coding DNA: TGTGCCAGCAGCCAAGATTTGGGGTACGAGCAGTACTTC. Amino acids: CASSQDLGYEQYF.

A word on this clone: This CDR3 is also generated by other DNA sequences in the sample. The chain recombines TRBV27 with TRBJ2-7; possibly TRBD2 for D (6 bases). The germline V and J ends were trimmed by 5 bases and 3 bases, with 11 bases remaining between them. This CDR3 has 13 amino acids. In germline, CDR1 is MNHEY, CDR2 SMNVEV (reference sequence). CDR3 DNA: TGTGCCAGCAGTGCCGGGGGAAACTACGAGCAGTACTTC. It encodes CASSAGGNYEQYF.

V usage is TRBV7-9 and J usage is TRBJ2-7; D is perhaps TRBD1 (5 bases). Trimming stripped 2 bases from V and 3 bases from J, with 8 bases between. Germline V lookup: CDR1 SEHNR, CDR2 FQNEAQ (reference sequence). This CDR3 has 13 residues. As DNA, the CDR3 is TGTGCCAGCAGCTTAAAGACAGACTACGAGCAGTACTTC. Encoded protein: CASSLKTDYEQYF.

The V gene is TRBV15, the J gene TRBJ1-2; D gene ambiguous. The germline V gene encodes CDR1 LNHNV and CDR2 YYDKDF (reference sequence). There are 16 residues in the CDR3. V was pared by 0 bases and J by 5 bases, with 16 bases between. Here the CDR3 DNA reads TGTGCCACCAGCAGAGATGCCCTTCCCGAGCGGTATGGCTACACCTTC. Its translation is CATSRDALPERYGYTF.

J is TRBJ1-3 and V is TRBV11-2; 7 bases fit TRBD1. The length of the CDR3 is 17 residues. The V gene end was trimmed by 5 bases and the J gene end by 0 bases; junction bases not matched to a gene: 10. CDR1 and CDR2 from the germline V gene are SGHAT and FQNNGV. CDR3: CASSASEGGYSGNTIYF. The DNA of the CDR3 is TGTGCCAGCAGCGCAAGTGAAGGGGGCTACTCTGGAAACACCATATATTTT.

The V gene is TRBV27, the J gene TRBJ2-1; 10 bases line up with TRBD2. Germline V gene sequence: CDR1 MNHEY, CDR2 SMNVEV (reference sequence). The CDR3 sequence is 15 residues long. V lost 2 bases and J lost 6; bases outside the gene matches: 4. The CDR3 region is CASSLGASGSNEQFF. CDR3 nucleotides: TGTGCCAGCAGTTTAGGGGCTAGCGGGAGCAATGAGCAGTTCTTC.

The DNA of the CDR3 is TGTGCCAGCAGCGACCCCACTAGCGGGAGCTACAATGAGCAGTTCTTC. Its translation: CASSDPTSGSYNEQFF. The gene calls are TRBV9 and TRBJ2-1; 11 bases align to TRBD2. CDR1 and CDR2 (germline): SGDLS, YYNGEE. The length of the CDR3 is 16 residues. J was trimmed by 3 bases and V by 3 bases; bases with no gene match: 5.

The chain is built from TRBV29-1 and TRBJ1-2, with 9 bases matching TRBD1. The junction had 11 bases not matched to a gene; V was cut back by 8 bases and J by 7 bases. CDR1 and CDR2 from the germline V gene are SQVTM and ANQGSEA. CDR3 length: 13 amino acids. CDR3 protein: CSTPGQGVGGYTF. CDR3 nucleotide sequence: TGCAGCACCCCGGGACAGGGAGTAGGTGGCTACACCTTC.

This rearrangement joins TRBV5-1 to TRBJ2-7; the D call may be TRBD1 or TRBD2 (6 bases each). The CDR3 runs 14 residues. Germline-derived CDR1 and CDR2 are SGHRS and YFSETQ. The V end lost 7 bases, the J end lost 0 bases, and 14 bases lay between the germline ends. The CDR3 DNA sequence: TGCGCCAGCCGCCCAGAGGGGGGCTCCTACGAGCAGTACTTC. Encoded protein: CASRPEGGSYEQYF.

The chain recombines TRBV27 with TRBJ2-2, with TRBD1 matching 7 bases. The V and J ends lost 4 bases and 2 bases, in that order; junction bases with no gene match: 4. Germline V gene sequence: CDR1 MNHEY, CDR2 SMNVEV (reference sequence). The CDR3 is 15 amino acids. DNA for the CDR3: TGTGCCAGCAGTTACCGGGACAGAAACACCGGGGAGCTGTTTTTT. Its translation is CASSYRDRNTGELFF.

J is TRBJ1-4 and V is TRBV6-1, with unresolved D. The ends were cut back, 1 base at V and 8 bases at J, with 17 bases in the middle. The CDR3 extends over 16 amino acids. CDR1 and CDR2 (germline): MNHNS, SASEGT. The CDR3 region has the DNA TGTGCCAGCAGTGAAGGGAGTGTAATCGGCAGGGAAAAACTGTTTTTT. The encoded protein is CASSEGSVIGREKLFF.

The rearrangement uses TRBV19 and TRBJ2-5; D unresolved. The DNA end favors TRBJ2-7, so the J call may be wrong. The CDR3 extends over 11 amino acids. Germline V CDR1 and CDR2: LNHDA, SQIVND (reference sequence). The chain's CDR3 is CASTLSYEQYF. CDR3 nucleotide sequence: TGTGCCAGTACGCTTAGCTACGAGCAGTACTTC.

The rearrangement links TRBV7-9 to TRBJ2-3, with D tentatively TRBD1 or TRBD2 (5 bases each). The ends were cut back, 5 bases at V and 8 bases at J, with 8 bases in the middle. Germline assignment: CDR1 SEHNR and CDR2 FQNEAQ (reference sequence). The CDR3 spans 11 residues. The CDR3, as DNA: TGTGCCAGCAGCCTGAGGGGTACGCAGTATTTT. As protein: CASSLRGTQYF.

This clone was found once. The chain carries TRBV6-5 and TRBJ2-1, with 10 bases identical to TRBD2. The V and J ends lost 7 bases and 9 bases, in that order; junction bases with no gene match: 12. From germline, CDR1 is MNHEY and CDR2 SVGAGI. The CDR3 sequence is 15 residues long. CDR3 in DNA: TGTGCCAGCACCCCAACTAGCGGGAAGTTGCCTGAGCAGTTCTTC. This gives the protein CASTPTSGKLPEQFF.

The rearrangement links TRBV21-1 to TRBJ1-5; the table's TRBD1 call for D was not verified on the DNA. TRBV21-1 is shown as a pseudogene. The CDR3 is made up of 13 amino acids. The chain's CDR3 is CASSKDREQPQHF. Written as DNA, the CDR3 is TGTGCCAGCAGCAAAGACAGGGAGCAGCCCCAGCATTTT.

This chain joins TRBV27 and TRBJ1-2, with a weak D call TRBD1 (5 bases). Germline CDR1 is MNHEY and CDR2 is SMNVEV (reference sequence). V gave up 6 bases and J gave up 8 bases, with 22 bases separating them. This CDR3 spans 15 amino acids. Here the CDR3 DNA reads TGTGCCAGCAGCCTAAGCCCCAACTCAGGGTGGGGCTACACCTTC. This encodes CASSLSPNSGWGYTF.

The chain is built from TRBV19 and TRBJ1-1; no definite D call. Germline CDR1 and CDR2: LNHDA and SQIVND (reference sequence). Trimming left V 5 bases short and J 6 bases short, with 10 bases between. The CDR3 is made up of 12 amino acids. CDR3 sequence reads: CASSPVGAEAFF. CDR3 nucleotides: TGTGCCAGTAGTCCCGTCGGGGCTGAAGCTTTCTTT.

The V gene is TRBV7-9, the J gene TRBJ2-7; 8 bases fit TRBD1. The germline V gene encodes CDR1 SEHNR and CDR2 FQNEAQ (reference sequence). This CDR3 is 15 amino acids long. After removal of 5 bases from V and 3 bases from J, the junction contained 9 bases not matched to a gene. The chain's CDR3 is CASSDGDRGVYEQYF. The CDR3 DNA is TGTGCCAGCAGCGATGGAGACAGGGGAGTCTACGAGCAGTACTTC.

V usage is TRBV15 and J usage is TRBJ2-5; either TRBD1 or TRBD2 may fit D (5 bases each). The germline V gene has CDR1 LNHNV and CDR2 YYDKDF (reference sequence). The ends were cut back, 0 bases at V and 6 bases at J, with 8 bases in the middle. CDR3 length equals 13 residues. The CDR3 protein is CATSREWGKTQYF. The CDR3 DNA is TGTGCCACCAGCAGAGAATGGGGGAAGACCCAGTACTTC.

The rearrangement links TRBV4-3 to TRBJ2-2; 13 nucleotides align to TRBD2. The V and J ends lost 4 bases and 4 bases, in that order; junction bases with no gene match: 9. The CDR3 length is 18 residues. The germline V gene encodes CDR1 LGHNA and CDR2 YSLEER. DNA of the CDR3: TGCGCCAGCAGCCTCGGACTAGCGGGAGATGTTGGCACCGGGGAGCTGTTTTTT. This codes for CASSLGLAGDVGTGELFF.

This chain links TRBV5-6 with TRBJ1-2; possibly TRBD1 for D (6 bases). This CDR3 is 17 amino acids long. Per germline, CDR1 SGHDT and CDR2 YYEEEE. Deletions cut 2 bases from V and 6 bases from J, with 23 bases between. The CDR3 DNA is TGTGCCAGCAGCTTTGGATACGGGGGGGCGCCCAGTAATGGCTACACCTTC. Its translation is CASSFGYGGAPSNGYTF.

The rearrangement joins TRBV4-3 to TRBJ2-5; D gene unclear. V was cut by 0 bases and J by 5 bases, with 19 bases left in between. This CDR3 region has 17 residues. Germline CDR1 is LGHNA and CDR2 is YSLEER. The DNA of the CDR3 is TGCGCCAGCAGCCAAGATCCGGGCTTCCCGGCCGCGGAGACCCAGTACTTC. This sequence encodes CASSQDPGFPAAETQYF.